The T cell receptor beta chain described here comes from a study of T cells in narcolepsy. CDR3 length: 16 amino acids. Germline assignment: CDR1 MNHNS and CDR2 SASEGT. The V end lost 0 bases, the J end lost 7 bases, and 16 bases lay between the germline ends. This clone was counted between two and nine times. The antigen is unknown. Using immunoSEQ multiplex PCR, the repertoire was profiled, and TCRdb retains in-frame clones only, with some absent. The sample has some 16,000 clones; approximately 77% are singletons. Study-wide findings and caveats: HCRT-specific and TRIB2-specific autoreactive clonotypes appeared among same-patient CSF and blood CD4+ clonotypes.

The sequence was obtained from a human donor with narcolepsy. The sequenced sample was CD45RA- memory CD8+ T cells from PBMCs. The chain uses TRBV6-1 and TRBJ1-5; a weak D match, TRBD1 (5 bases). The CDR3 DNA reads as TGTGCCAGCAGTGAAGCGGATTCAGGGATCAGGCAGCCCCAGCATTTT. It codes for CASSEADSGIRQPQHF.